This entry features one T cell receptor (beta chain) sequence. This clonotype was recorded many times. This clone's antigen is unknown. No much larger clonotype is one base removed from it; base qualities were not supplied. Graves' hyperthyroidism was defined as stable when no progression to ophthalmopathy occurred over 18 months of follow-up. Hyperthyroidism patients were aged 18 to 65 years and newly diagnosed, with disease duration of less than 2 months. Exclusion was applied to patients with uncontrolled infections, other autoimmune diseases, pregnancy or lactation. Diagnoses relied on clinical symptoms, serum thyroxine and TRAb, thyroid ultrasound and orbital computed tomography. PBMCs were separated from 7.5 to 10 ml of fresh peripheral blood using Ficoll-Paque density gradient centrifugation. Total RNA was extracted with Trizol reagent, and quality was checked on an Agilent 2100 Bioanalyzer.

The germline V gene (reference sequence) supplies CDR1 SEHNR and CDR2 FQNEAQ. Deletion took 4 bases off V and 0 bases off J, with a span of 14 bases between the germline ends. The CDR3 contains 16 residues, cysteine and phenylalanine counted. The kept DNA is CDR3 alone, 48 bases in frame from the first base. This entry comes from a study of T cells in Graves' hyperthyroidism and ophthalmopathy (dated by TCRdb to between 2019 and 2020). Regarding the complete study: Peripheral blood was collected at initial diagnosis, before any treatment. The roughly 94 discovery patients were randomly split 7:3 into training and test sets. Prospective prediction of ophthalmopathy was tested in an independent validation cohort of approximately 18 hyperthyroidism patients and 17 patients who later progressed to ophthalmopathy. Once sampling was done, hyperthyroidism patients were given methimazole at a starting dose of 30 mg daily, whereas ophthalmopathy patients were given high-dose intravenous methylprednisolone. Thyroid tissue and blood T-cell repertoires from over 5 Graves' hyperthyroidism patients were also compared in the study. A discovery cohort of about 100 patients, approximately 45 with Graves' ophthalmopathy and roughly 59 with stable Graves' hyperthyroidism, was used to find distinguishing TCR V-J signatures. According to the paper, TCR Vbeta CDR3 sequencing was carried out on some 140 peripheral blood samples, which came from approximately 41 ophthalmopathy, about 75 hyperthyroidism and roughly 17 progressor patients. The full study reports these points: Ophthalmopathy was separated from stable hyperthyroidism by a 13 V-J signature model, with around 90% sensitivity and roughly 84% specificity obtained in cross-validation and 80%/75% obtained in testing. No statistical method was used to set the sample size in advance, and investigators knew the group allocation. Most expanded thyroid clonotypes (frequency above 0.001) were also detected in blood, suggesting blood repertoires may reflect thyroid immune responses. In validation, the model predicted progression to ophthalmopathy a median of roughly six months before onset, with approximately 68% sensitivity and 72.22% specificity.

The TCR beta CDR3 regions were amplified from RNA transcripts. For the first round of RT-PCR on the TCR CDR3, the HTBI primer set was used together with the Qiagen OneStep RT-PCR kit. A second multiplex PCR round built the libraries, followed by size selection and purification. The libraries were sequenced on an Illumina HiSeq2000 using paired-end 100 bp reads. The paper's processing steps were these. SOAPnuke was used to process the raw data, removing reads that contained adapters or uncalled bases, had a mean Phred below 15, or lacked an exact match to the constant primer or identifier. COPE v1.2.5 was used to merge the high-quality paired reads, and each unique nucleotide sequence was defined as a clonotype. Clonotypes were aligned to IMGT TRBV, TRBD and TRBJ reference segments using MiTCR v1.1. Only V-J combinations with frequency above 0.0001, covering approximately 99% of repertoires, were analysed. A TCS score was defined as the ratio of F50 (clonal expansion) to E x V (chaos), with BLOSUM62-based TCRdist applied between CDR3 peptides within each V-J. Welch's t-statistics and random forest reduced roughly 500 V-J features to some 14, which were used in a naive Bayes classifier (R e1071). Through fastp at Q25 and MiXCR, TCRdb rebuilt clones from the public reads, retaining in-frame beta chains. When rows share a CDR3 protein, they turn into one entry using the most common DNA and genes. The V and J calls here are based on TCRdb, not the publication. In all, the sample holds about 560,000 distinct CDR3 sequences, and over 15% of those were seen once. The ten biggest clones cover around 18% of the sample.

The rearrangement combines TRBV7-9 with TRBJ2-3; matching of 5 bases hints at TRBD2 as the D gene. Sequencing was done on a sample of blood. The source of this sequence is a young woman with Graves' hyperthyroidism. The CDR3 here reads CASSSYKAASTDTQYF. The bases are TGTGCCAGCAGCTCCTATAAAGCGGCTAGCACAGATACGCAGTATTTT.